This T cell receptor (beta chain) originates from a study of blood T cell repertoires in COVID-19 (dated by TCRdb to 2020 to 2022). Broadly, across the study: Collaborator samples came from the United States, Italy and Spain and covered acute and convalescent phases of COVID-19. The material from the prospective study consisted of cDNA or gDNA derived from T cells, B-cell-depleted T cells, or PBMCs. Deeply sampled blood TCRbeta repertoires from subjects exposed to, actively infected with, or recovered from COVID-19 were included in the dataset. The repertoires were released in a freely available public database intended as a resource for research on the immune response to SARS-CoV-2. Samples were obtained from the ongoing ImmuneRACE study (first 160 participants) and from some 1,200 subjects provided by 6 global collaborators. The sample metadata nearly always contained a de-identified subject ID, COVID-19 status, age in years and sex. Where HLA class I and class II types were available, the types were taken from metadata supplied by the sample provider, not from assay-based typing.

The count of this clone is one. Its specific antigen is unknown. No much larger clone is present one base from it, and per-base qualities are unavailable. Overall study results and their limits: The quantity of clinical and demographic metadata differed by source and by participant and was supplied without curation.

Whole blood was collected in K2EDTA tubes by collaborating institutions according to the institutions' own protocols. For TCRbeta analysis, collaborators shipped samples in one of three forms: frozen whole blood, isolated PBMCs, or DNA extracted from either of those sample types. From its cysteine to its phenylalanine, the CDR3 spans 12 amino acids. CDR3 DNA only is kept here, 36 bases in frame from base 1. The germline V gene provides CDR1 SQVTM and CDR2 ANQGSEA. V is pared back by 7 bases and J by 4 bases, with 13 bases lying between the germline termini. The immunoSEQ Assay, a bias-controlled multiplex PCR, was used to amplify TCRbeta CDR3 regions from genomic DNA. Turning to the authors' computational methods: The number of nucleated cells in each sample was estimated by amplification of reference gene primers within the assay. To quantify the absolute abundance of each unique TCRbeta CDR3 rearrangement, sequence reads were collapsed and filtered. For each sample, productive Simpson clonality was calculated as the square root of Simpson's diversity index across productive rearrangements. This is the immuneACCESS table as TCRdb keeps it, with only in-frame sequences that have V and J called. A part of the clones is gone; compared with another copy, unresolved V genes explain less than half, and the rest is unexplained. V and J calls and clone size are those listed in that table; D and trimming were worked out from the DNA. In this sample the table shows approximately 96,000 clones, over 75% of which occur a single time. Of the sample, around 3% is held by the ten largest clones.

The rearranged chain carries TRBV29-1 and TRBJ1-1; a weak D assignment points to TRBD1 (6 bases agree). The TCR sequence derives from a woman over 75 with acute or convalescent COVID-19. Specimen: peripheral blood. The sequenced DNA: TGCAGCGCCACCGACAGGATCACTGAAGCTTTCTTT. Its protein product is CSATDRITEAFF.